This T cell receptor beta chain came from a study of early T cells in non-severe SARS-CoV-2 infection. About the research overall: Chains were unpaired, as sequencing was done on bulk RNA from unsorted whole blood.

This clonotype has more than one count but fewer than ten. What it binds is not known. In germline, CDR1 is SNHLY, CDR2 FYNNEI. The germline V and J ends were trimmed by 5 bases and 6 bases, with 4 bases remaining between them. The CDR3 runs to 10 residues. Whole-study findings and limits: Matching results from VDJdb favored anti-spike CD8 responses, leaving private and CD4 specificities undetected.

One entry per CDR3 protein results from TCRdb running MiXCR on the 5' RACE reads. The sample yields more than 60,000 distinct CDR3 sequences, around 14% seen once. Sequencing was done on a sample of whole blood. V usage is TRBV2 and J usage is TRBJ2-5, with D unclear. The source of this sequence is an adult who was a healthcare worker with PCR-confirmed SARS-CoV-2 infection or an uninfected control (not recorded which). The CDR3 is CASSTKTQYF. DNA of the CDR3: TGTGCCAGCAGTACAAAGACCCAGTACTTC.